These 10 T cell receptor beta chains came from one sample sequenced in a study of T cell repertoires in cytomegalovirus infection. TCRdb re-called the reads with MiXCR, one entry per CDR3 protein. The table includes more than 400,000 distinct CDR3 sequences, 26% detected once. Sequenced: PBMCs. Receptors originate from a human donor in good health (CMV status not recorded). Some clones in this sample may be carry-over from other donors' samples.

The gene calls are TRBV18 and TRBJ2-5, with TRBD2 identical over 12 bases. Losses at the gene ends were 3 bases for V and 4 bases for J; bases not matched to a gene: 6. The CDR3 totals 16 residues. Germline assignment: CDR1 KGHSH and CDR2 LQKENI. The CDR3 spells CASSPLAGGPSETQYF. The DNA of the CDR3 is TGTGCCAGCTCACCGCTAGCGGGAGGGCCGTCAGAGACCCAGTACTTC.

CDR3 in amino acids: CASSFNRRETQYF. The CDR3 DNA reads as TGTGCCAGCAGTTTTAACCGAAGAGAGACCCAGTACTTC. The chain is built from TRBV12-3 or TRBV12-4 and TRBJ2-5; D gene unclear. The CDR3 length is 13 residues. The germline V and J ends were trimmed by 3 bases and 4 bases, with 9 bases remaining between them.

The chain links TRBV7-7 to TRBJ2-3; D not certain. This CDR3 has 15 amino acids. Germline V gives CDR1 SSHAT, CDR2 FNYEAQ (reference sequence). V lost 3 bases to trimming and J lost 2 bases, with 12 bases between them. CDR3 residues: CASSLHGLNTDTQYF. The CDR3 region has the DNA TGTGCCAGCAGCTTGCACGGCCTGAACACAGATACGCAGTATTTT.

The chain recombines TRBV28 with TRBJ2-3; 7 bases match TRBD2. Germline V CDR1 and CDR2: MDHEN, SYDVKM. The V segment lost 4 bases and the J segment 1 base; nucleotides outside the gene matches: 8. This CDR3 is built from 16 residues. CDR3 DNA sequence: TGTGCCAGCAGTTCGCCTCGGGCGGGAGGCACAGATACGCAGTATTTT. Translated, it gives CASSSPRAGGTDTQYF.

The chain recombines TRBV6-4 with TRBJ2-3; D is perhaps TRBD1 (5 bases). V lost 3 bases, J lost 9 bases, and 13 bases lay in between. The CDR3 spans 13 residues. Germline loops: CDR1 MRHNA, CDR2 SNTAGT. This CDR3 reads CASSEVARGTQYF. The CDR3 DNA reads as TGTGCCAGCAGTGAGGTAGCTAGGGGAACGCAGTATTTT.

The chain carries TRBV6-2 or TRBV6-3 and TRBJ2-7; D possibly corresponds to TRBD2 (6 bases). Looked up from germline, CDR1 is MNHEY and CDR2 is SVGEGT. The CDR3 extends over 9 amino acids. DNA of the CDR3: TGTGCCAGCAGTGCTCTAGCGTGCGTC. This gives the protein CASSALACV.

The chain employs TRBV20-1 and TRBJ2-3, with 9 bases matching TRBD1. V was pared by 4 bases and J by 2 bases, with 4 bases of the junction left unmatched. The CDR3 runs to 14 residues. The V gene's germline CDR1 is DFQATT and CDR2 SNEGSKA (reference sequence). In DNA, the CDR3 is TGCAGTGCTACACAGGGGGCTCACACAGATACGCAGTATTTT. Translating it yields CSATQGAHTDTQYF.

This clonotype has only a few counts. This sequence joins TRBV27 and TRBJ2-7, with 9 bases identical to TRBD1. The CDR3 covers 17 residues. Trimming took 7 bases from V and 6 from J; bases not matched to a gene: 19. Germline V gene data show CDR1 as MNHEY and CDR2 as SMNVEV (reference sequence). CDR3 DNA: TGTGCCAGCACGAACCCGGGACAGGGATACGCGCGCTCCGAGCAGTACTTC. Translated, it gives CASTNPGQGYARSEQYF.

The gene calls are TRBV27 and TRBJ2-1; no firm D call. The V gene lost 3 bases and the J gene lost 7 bases, with 16 bases spanning the gap. Germline assignment: CDR1 MNHEY and CDR2 SMNVEV (reference sequence). The CDR3 loop spans 15 amino acids. The chain's CDR3 is CASSFGQFLGNEQFF. The CDR3 nucleotides are TGTGCCAGCAGTTTTGGCCAATTTCTAGGGAATGAGCAGTTCTTC.

This sequence joins TRBV20-1 and TRBJ1-1, with D perhaps TRBD1 (6 bases). The germline V gene encodes CDR1 DFQATT and CDR2 SNEGSKA (reference sequence). Trimming left V 3 bases short and J 5 bases short, with 13 bases between. The CDR3 has 13 amino acids. DNA of the CDR3: TGCAGTGCTAGGGGGCAGGGGAGAACTGAAGCTTTCTTT. Translated, it gives CSARGQGRTEAFF.